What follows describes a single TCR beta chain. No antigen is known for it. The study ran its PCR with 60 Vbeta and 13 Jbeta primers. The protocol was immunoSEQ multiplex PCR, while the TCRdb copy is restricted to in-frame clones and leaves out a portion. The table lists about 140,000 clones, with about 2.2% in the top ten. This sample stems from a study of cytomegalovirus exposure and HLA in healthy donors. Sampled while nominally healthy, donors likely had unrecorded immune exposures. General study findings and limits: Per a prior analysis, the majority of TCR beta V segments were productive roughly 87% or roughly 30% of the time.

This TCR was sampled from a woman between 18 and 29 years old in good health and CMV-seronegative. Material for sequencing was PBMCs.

The CDR3 loop reads CASSFIVGAGELFF. CDR3 nucleotides: TGTGCCAGCAGCTTTATCGTCGGGGCCGGGGAGCTGTTTTTT. The rearrangement uses TRBV5-6 and TRBJ2-2, with TRBD2 as a possible D gene (5 bases). CDR3 length equals 14 residues. V lost 2 bases to trimming and J lost 6 bases, with 11 bases between them. Germline V gene data show CDR1 as SGHDT and CDR2 as YYEEEE.